Reported below is one T cell receptor (beta chain). The antigen remains undetermined. This record belongs to a study of cytomegalovirus exposure and HLA in healthy donors. Findings and caveats of the study: Roughly uniform depth of sequencing across donors was assumed in presence/absence analyses.

This CDR3 spans 12 amino acids. Trimming removed 1 base at V and 6 bases at J, with 8 bases between. Germline V gene lookup returns CDR1 SGHDT and CDR2 YYEEEE. The primer mix had 60 Vbeta and 13 Jbeta primers. Using immunoSEQ multiplex PCR, the repertoire was profiled, and TCRdb retains in-frame clones only, with some absent. The repertoire includes about 200,000 clones, over 65% of them detected once, and roughly 0.1% sits in the top ten. The chain couples TRBV5-6 to TRBJ2-7, with no clear D. Sequencing was performed on PBMCs. The sequence was obtained from a boy between 2 and 10 years old in good health and CMV-seronegative. DNA for the CDR3: TGTGCCAGCAGCTTGCACAACCCCGAGCAGTACTTC. Residues: CASSLHNPEQYF.